This T cell receptor beta chain was recovered during a study of CD8 T cells in Susac syndrome. At the level of the study: Patients with Susac syndrome were therapy-naive, taking corticosteroids, with some also receiving intravenous immunoglobulin, or taking intravenous immunoglobulin alone at the time their blood was drawn.

Bulk CD8+ and CD4+ cells came from magnetic negative isolation; CD8+ TEMRA by FACS. V lost 7 bases to trimming and J lost 8 bases; unmatched junction nucleotides: 6. Germline CDR1 is SQVTM and CDR2 is ANQGSEA. This CDR3 contains 12 residues. Random-hexamer reverse transcription was applied to roughly 0.5 to 1 ug RNA. Each CDR3 protein gets one entry after TCRdb re-called the immunoSEQ multiplex PCR reads with MiXCR. Found here are around 180,000 distinct CDR3 sequences, 90% to 95% of them singletons; the top ten hold 0.12%. V gene TRBV29-1 combines with J gene TRBJ2-3; 10 bases are shared with TRBD1. The source of this sequence is a human donor with Susac syndrome. Sample: CD4+ T cells from PBMCs. In nucleotides, the CDR3 is TGCAGCGCTGGCCGGGACAGGGGTACGCAGTATTTT. This sequence encodes CSAGRDRGTQYF.